Presented here are 22 T cell receptor beta chains from one specimen sequenced in a study of OX40 agonist ivuxolimab in advanced cancers. Using immunoSEQ multiplex PCR, the repertoire was profiled, and TCRdb retains in-frame clones only, with some absent. The sample lists under 95,000 clones; 91% were seen once. The sequencing used CD4+ or CD8+ T cells sorted from blood, collected in a trial of the OX40 agonist ivuxolimab. The receptor source for this set is an adult with an advanced solid tumor such as melanoma, head and neck, liver or kidney cancer.

The J gene is TRBJ2-2, the V gene TRBV11-3, with D perhaps TRBD1 (5 bases). This CDR3 has 13 amino acids. The V end lost 6 bases, the J end lost 3 bases, and 8 bases lay between the germline ends. The germline V gene has CDR1 SGHNT and CDR2 YENEEA. CDR3 sequence: CASRLQDTGELFF. CDR3 in DNA: TGTGCCAGCAGGTTACAGGACACCGGGGAGCTGTTTTTT.

The chain is built from TRBV11-2 and TRBJ2-1; no definite D call. The CDR3 loop spans 14 amino acids. The V end was cut by 2 bases, the J end by 0 bases, with 5 bases between. Germline CDR1 and CDR2: SGHAT and FQNNGV. CDR3 residues: CASSLISSYNEQFF. The DNA for the CDR3 is TGTGCCAGCAGCTTAATCAGCTCCTACAATGAGCAGTTCTTC. Full variable domain (missing parts from reference TRBV11-2 and TRBJ2-1): EAGVAQSPRYKIIEKRQSVAFWCNPISGHATLYWYQQILGQGPKLLIQFQNNGVVDDSQLPKDRFSAERLKGVDSTLKIQPAKLEDSAVYLCASSLISSYNEQFFGPGTRLTVL.

The genes are TRBV7-6 and TRBJ2-1, with a possible D match to TRBD1 (5 bases). V lost 5 bases, J lost 1 base, and 12 bases lay in between. The length of the CDR3 is 15 residues. Germline loops: CDR1 SGHVS, CDR2 FNYEAQ. CDR3 bases: TGTGCCAGCAGCCTCAACAGGAGATCCTACAATGAGCAGTTCTTC. Protein: CASSLNRRSYNEQFF. The whole variable domain, remainder taken from reference TRBV7-6 and TRBJ2-1, is GAGVSQSPRYKVTKRGQDVALRCDPISGHVSLYWYRQALGQGPEFLTYFNYEAQQDKSGLPNDRFSAERPEGSISTLTIQRTEQRDSAMYRCASSLNRRSYNEQFFGPGTRLTVL.

The chain has TRBV6-6 and TRBJ2-7, with TRBD2 matching 7 bases. Germline trimming cut 2 bases from V and 4 bases from J; bases unmatched to any gene: 8. Per germline, CDR1 MNHNY and CDR2 SVGAGI (reference sequence). CDR3 length: 15 residues. CDR3 protein: CASSYRRGSEYEQYF. The CDR3 DNA follows: TGTGCCAGCAGTTACAGGCGCGGGAGTGAGTACGAGCAGTACTTC.

This clone was seen only once. This chain joins TRBV7-9 and TRBJ1-2, with a tentative D call TRBD1 (6 bases). From germline, CDR1 is SEHNR and CDR2 FQNEAQ (reference sequence). Trimming shortened V by 0 bases and J by 7 bases, and 12 bases separated the two germline ends. CDR3 size: 14 residues. In DNA, the CDR3 is TGTGCCAGCAGCTTAGCCCCGGGGGCAGGTGGCTACACCTTC. This translates into CASSLAPGAGGYTF.

The chain employs TRBV10-1 and TRBJ2-2; D gene ambiguous. CDR1 and CDR2 (germline): WNHNN, SYGVQD (reference sequence). The length of the CDR3 is 14 residues. The V gene lost 6 bases and the J gene lost 3 bases, with 11 bases spanning the gap. The CDR3 DNA reads as TGCGCCAGCAGGGCTTCTAGTGACACCGGGGAGCTGTTTTTT. Residues: CASRASSDTGELFF.

The chain joins TRBV5-1 to TRBJ2-3; TRBD1 might be the D (5 bases). V was shortened by 4 bases and J by 2 bases, with 14 bases between the two germline ends. The V gene's germline CDR1 is SGHRS and CDR2 YFSETQ. This CDR3 has 15 amino acids. Here the CDR3 reads CASSHQGSFTDTQYF. Here the CDR3 DNA reads TGCGCCAGCAGCCACCAGGGTAGCTTCACAGATACGCAGTATTTT.

Remarks on this clone: The sample holds other DNA sequences that translate to the same CDR3. V gene TRBV9 combines with J gene TRBJ1-1; possibly TRBD1 for D (5 bases). Trimming removed 0 bases at V and 1 base at J, with 7 bases between. In germline, CDR1 is SGDLS, CDR2 YYNGEE. This CDR3 comprises 14 residues. The CDR3 sequence is CASSVAGGNTEAFF. Here the CDR3 DNA reads TGTGCCAGCAGCGTAGCTGGGGGGAACACTGAAGCTTTCTTT.

The chain has TRBV10-1 and TRBJ1-1; D uncertain. V gave up 4 bases and J gave up 1 base, with 7 bases separating them. CDR1 is WNHNN and CDR2 is SYGVQD in the germline V gene (reference sequence). The CDR3 consists of 13 residues. The CDR3 bases are TGCGCCAGCAGTGTTACCAAGAACACTGAAGCTTTCTTT. Protein product: CASSVTKNTEAFF.

The chain's CDR3 is CASSSFGRERTDTQYF. The CDR3 bases are TGTGCCAGCAGCTCCTTCGGCAGGGAGCGCACAGATACGCAGTATTTT. The V call is TRBV11-2, the J call TRBJ2-3; D could derive from TRBD1 or TRBD2 (5 bases each). V lost 4 bases and J 1 base, leaving 15 bases between the germline ends. The CDR3 is made up of 16 amino acids. CDR1 is SGHAT and CDR2 is FQNNGV in the germline V gene. The full variable domain, in which reference TRBV11-2 and TRBJ2-3 provide the parts outside the CDR3, is EAGVAQSPRYKIIEKRQSVAFWCNPISGHATLYWYQQILGQGPKLLIQFQNNGVVDDSQLPKDRFSAERLKGVDSTLKIQPAKLEDSAVYLCASSSFGRERTDTQYFGPGTRLTVL.

The chain employs TRBV27 and TRBJ2-7, with TRBD1 identical over 8 bases. Losses at the gene ends were 6 bases for V and 5 bases for J; bases not matched to a gene: 9. Looked up from germline, CDR1 is MNHEY and CDR2 is SMNVEV (reference sequence). The CDR3 contains 14 residues. CDR3 region: CASSVQGAADEQYF. In nucleotides, the CDR3 is TGTGCCAGCAGCGTGCAGGGGGCGGCTGACGAGCAGTACTTC.

The rearrangement links TRBV7-9 to TRBJ2-7; 10 bases are shared with TRBD1. The CDR3 consists of 15 residues. J lost 6 bases, V lost 4 bases, and 9 bases had no gene match. Germline V gene lookup returns CDR1 SEHNR and CDR2 FQNEAQ (reference sequence). The CDR3 DNA sequence: TGTGCCAGCAGCTCCCCCCGGGGACAGGGGCTCGAGCAGTACTTC. This gives the protein CASSSPRGQGLEQYF.

The chain links TRBV14 to TRBJ2-7; 9 bases are shared with TRBD1. This CDR3 spans 16 amino acids. V gave up 1 base and J gave up 3 bases; unmatched junction bases: 7. CDR1 SGHDN and CDR2 FVKESK come from the germline V gene. Here the CDR3 DNA reads TGTGCCAGCAGCCAAGGGCCGACAGGGGGGGACTACGAGCAGTACTTC. Amino acids: CASSQGPTGGDYEQYF.

The chain is built from TRBV19 and TRBJ2-7; tentatively, D is TRBD1 (6 bases). V lost 5 bases, J lost 2 bases, and 13 bases lay in between. Germline assignment: CDR1 LNHDA and CDR2 SQIVND (reference sequence). The CDR3 extends over 14 amino acids. This CDR3 reads CASSVIQGAYEQYF. CDR3 sequence (DNA): TGTGCCAGTAGTGTGATACAGGGAGCCTACGAGCAGTACTTC.

The gene calls are TRBV27 and TRBJ2-7; D is perhaps TRBD1 (6 bases). The CDR3 extends over 15 amino acids. Trimming took off 5 bases at V and 2 bases at J, with 16 bases between the two ends. Germline CDR1 MNHEY, CDR2 SMNVEV (reference sequence). The CDR3 region is CASSPGPGHTYEQYF. The CDR3 nucleotides are TGTGCCAGCAGTCCGGGCCCGGGACATACCTACGAGCAGTACTTC.

V and J are TRBV30 and TRBJ2-7; 8 bases map to TRBD1. Looked up from germline, CDR1 is GTSNPN and CDR2 is SVGIG (reference sequence). Germline trimming cut 5 bases from V and 3 bases from J; bases unmatched to any gene: 9. The length of the CDR3 is 14 residues. In DNA, the CDR3 is TGTGCCTGGGGCCCGGGACAGGCTTACTACGAGCAGTACTTC. Protein sequence: CAWGPGQAYYEQYF.

J is TRBJ1-5 and V is TRBV5-1; possibly TRBD1 for D (5 bases). V gave up 5 bases and J gave up 5 bases, with 17 bases separating them. Per the germline V gene, CDR1 is SGHRS and CDR2 is YFSETQ. The CDR3 extends over 15 amino acids. CDR3 DNA: TGCGCCAGCAGGGCAACGGGACTCCAGGATCAGCCCCAGCATTTT. Translation gives CASRATGLQDQPQHF.

The chain links TRBV6-6 to TRBJ2-5; 8 bases agree with TRBD1. Germline V CDR1 and CDR2: MNHNY, SVGAGI (reference sequence). V dropped 5 bases and J dropped 6; count of bases not matched to a gene: 8. The CDR3 is made up of 14 amino acids. The DNA for the CDR3 is TGTGCCAGCAGTGGGGTGGACAGGGAAAAGACCCAGTACTTC. Translation: CASSGVDREKTQYF.

V and J are TRBV19 and TRBJ2-3; D is undetermined. V dropped 5 bases and J dropped 8 bases, with 14 bases sitting between them. This CDR3 is built from 13 residues. Germline V CDR1 and CDR2: LNHDA, SQIVND (reference sequence). The CDR3 DNA sequence: TGTGCCAGTAGTGCCGCGACGAAGGTTACGCAGTATTTT. Translating gives CASSAATKVTQYF. The full variable domain, rest sourced from reference TRBV19 and TRBJ2-3, is DGGITQSPKYLFRKEGQNVTLSCEQNLNHDAMYWYRQDPGQGLRLIYYSQIVNDFQKGDIAEGYSVSREKKESFPLTVTSAQKNPTAFYLCASSAATKVTQYFGPGTRLTVL.

The chain combines TRBV4-1 with TRBJ2-2; D unresolved. CDR3 length: 13 amino acids. The germline V gene encodes CDR1 MGHRA and CDR2 YSYEKL. The ends were cut back, 1 base at V and 6 bases at J, with 6 bases in the middle. The DNA of the CDR3 is TGCGCCAGCAGCCAAGTTCTCGCCGGGGAGCTGTTTTTT. Its protein is CASSQVLAGELFF.

The chain has TRBV19 and TRBJ1-5; TRBD1 matches 8 bases. V shed 0 bases, J shed 3 bases, and the junction held 4 bases outside the gene matches. CDR3 length equals 16 residues. CDR1 is LNHDA and CDR2 is SQIVND in the germline V gene (reference sequence). The CDR3 DNA follows: TGTGCCAGTAGTATAGACGGGACAGGTGTCAATCAGCCCCAGCATTTT. Translation: CASSIDGTGVNQPQHF. Full variable domain (outside the CDR3, taken from reference TRBV19 and TRBJ1-5): DGGITQSPKYLFRKEGQNVTLSCEQNLNHDAMYWYRQDPGQGLRLIYYSQIVNDFQKGDIAEGYSVSREKKESFPLTVTSAQKNPTAFYLCASSIDGTGVNQPQHFGDGTRLSIL.

The J gene is TRBJ1-5, the V gene TRBV6-4; D perhaps matches TRBD1 (6 bases). Looked up from germline, CDR1 is MRHNA and CDR2 is SNTAGT. The germline V and J ends were trimmed by 2 bases and 0 bases, with 20 bases remaining between them. This CDR3 spans 19 amino acids. Here the CDR3 DNA reads TGTGCCAGCAGTGACCCTGACAGGACTGGTTCGTATAGCAATCAGCCCCAGCATTTT. This codes for CASSDPDRTGSYSNQPQHF.